These 31 T cell receptor beta chains originate from one sample sequenced in a study of immune heterogeneity within non-small cell lung tumors. TCR beta CDR3 was amplified by multiplex PCR using 32 V and 13 J primers. Via MiXCR, TCRdb re-called the multiplex PCR reads, giving one row per CDR3 protein. The sample consists of a few thousand distinct CDR3 sequences, 20% to 25% of them appearing once. The template consisted of bulk tumor genomic DNA, with about 620 ng used per sample. Multiple biopsies spaced far apart were taken from each primary tumor during surgery. Curative surgery was undertaken by patients, who had untreated, newly diagnosed non-small cell lung cancer. The sequencing sample was made of lung tumor tissue. The receptors derive from an older woman with non-small cell lung cancer.

This clonotype is medium-sized. This rearrangement joins TRBV27 to TRBJ2-3; 12 nucleotides line up with TRBD2. The V gene end was trimmed by 0 bases and the J gene end by 2 bases; junction bases not matched to a gene: 6. Germline V gives CDR1 MNHEY, CDR2 SMNVEV (reference sequence). The CDR3 is 18 residues long. The DNA of the CDR3 is TGTGCCAGCAGTTTATCATGGACTAGCGGGACCTTCACAGATACGCAGTATTTT. It yields the protein CASSLSWTSGTFTDTQYF.

This clonotype was detected only a few times. The chain carries TRBV18 and TRBJ1-1; D remains unclear. V lost 3 bases, J lost 2 bases, and 7 bases lay in between. Germline CDR1 reads KGHSH; CDR2 reads LQKENI. This CDR3 contains 13 residues. The chain's CDR3 is CASSPRVNTEAFF. In DNA form, the CDR3 reads TGTGCCAGCTCACCGCGGGTTAACACTGAAGCTTTCTTT. Combining the CDR3 with reference TRBV18 and TRBJ1-1 gives the whole variable domain NAGVMQNPRHLVRRRGQEARLRCSPMKGHSHVYWYRQLPEEGLKFMVYLQKENIIDESGMPKERFSAEFPKEGPSILRIQQVVRGDSAAYFCASSPRVNTEAFFGQGTRLTVV.

This clonotype counts as medium-sized (0.01 to 0.1%). V is TRBV2 and J is TRBJ2-2; the D gene is possibly TRBD2 (6 bases). Trimming left V 6 bases short and J 3 bases short, with 11 bases between. From germline, CDR1 is SNHLY and CDR2 FYNNEI. CDR3 length: 14 residues. As DNA, the CDR3 is TGTGCCAGCAGCCCGGCGGGGCACACCGGGGAGCTGTTTTTT. It specifies CASSPAGHTGELFF.

This clonotype has a handful of counts. The gene calls are TRBV6-5 and TRBJ2-5, with D perhaps matching TRBD1 (5 bases). The germline V gene encodes CDR1 MNHEY and CDR2 SVGAGI. The CDR3 is 14 amino acids. V was shortened by 0 bases and J by 1 base, with 6 bases between the two germline ends. CDR3 nucleotide sequence: TGTGCCAGCAGTTACTCCGACAGCCAAGAGACCCAGTACTTC. It is translated as CASSYSDSQETQYF.

This clonotype was counted a few times. The rearrangement uses TRBV4-1 and TRBJ1-1; TRBD1 might be the D (5 bases). Germline values: CDR1 MGHRA, CDR2 YSYEKL. This CDR3 region has 11 residues. V lost 4 bases, J lost 10 bases, and 10 bases lay in between. CDR3: CASSPGHGAFF. The DNA of the CDR3 is TGCGCCAGCAGCCCAGGGCATGGAGCTTTCTTT.

This clonotype was detected only a few times. The V call is TRBV7-9, the J call TRBJ1-1; tentative D call: TRBD1 (6 bases). Per the germline V gene, CDR1 is SEHNR and CDR2 is FQNEAQ (reference sequence). The V end was cut by 5 bases, the J end by 0 bases, with 19 bases between. The CDR3 is made up of 17 amino acids. The CDR3 protein is CASSLEGQLEMNTEAFF. The CDR3 region has the DNA TGTGCCAGCAGCCTAGAAGGACAGCTAGAAATGAACACTGAAGCTTTCTTT.

The rearrangement uses TRBV27 and TRBJ2-1; 11 bases agree with TRBD2. The CDR3 runs 15 residues. V was clipped by 5 bases and J by 8 bases; unmatched bases: 8. Looked up from germline, CDR1 is MNHEY and CDR2 is SMNVEV (reference sequence). CDR3 nucleotides: TGTGCCAGCAGTGCTAGACTAGCGGGGTGGGATGAGCAGTTCTTC. Its protein is CASSARLAGWDEQFF.

This clonotype appeared many times. The chain couples TRBV25-1 to TRBJ2-2, with D tentatively TRBD1 or TRBD2 (5 bases each). The CDR3 length is 14 residues. The V end lost 5 bases, the J end lost 3 bases, and 10 bases lay between the germline ends. The germline V gene has CDR1 MGHDK and CDR2 SYGVNS. The CDR3 coding sequence is TGTGCCAGCAGTAGGCAGGGAGACACCGGGGAGCTGTTTTTT. Its translation is CASSRQGDTGELFF. Full variable domain (rest looked up from reference TRBV25-1 and TRBJ2-2): EADIYQTPRYLVIGTGKKITLECSQTMGHDKMYWYQQDPGMELHLIHYSYGVNSTEKGDLSSESTVSRIRTEHFPLTLESARPSHTSQYLCASSRQGDTGELFFGEGSRLTVL.

V is TRBV5-4 and J is TRBJ2-5; D is ambiguous. Germline CDR1 is SGHNT and CDR2 is YYREEE (reference sequence). This CDR3 is 15 amino acids long. Deletions cut 3 bases from V and 5 bases from J, with 17 bases between. This chain's CDR3 is CASSWIGRESETQYF. In nucleotides, the CDR3 is TGTGCCAGCAGCTGGATAGGACGAGAGAGCGAGACCCAGTACTTC.

The chain has TRBV19 and TRBJ2-1; D is undetermined. This CDR3 spans 15 amino acids. Germline loops: CDR1 LNHDA, CDR2 SQIVND (reference sequence). Here the CDR3 DNA reads TGTGGCATTAGTACCTATCAGACGCCTTACAATGAGCAGTTCTTC. This translates into CGISTYQTPYNEQFF.

Within the sample, this clonotype is large. The gene calls are TRBV7-3 and TRBJ2-7; TRBD1 matches at 7 bases. Germline V gives CDR1 SGHTA, CDR2 FQGTGA. Trimming removed 5 bases from V and 2 bases from J; junction bases left unmatched: 6. The CDR3 loop spans 14 amino acids. The CDR3 spells CASSPTGSPYEQYF. Written as DNA, the CDR3 is TGTGCCAGCAGCCCGACAGGGTCCCCCTACGAGCAGTACTTC. Looking up the rest from reference TRBV7-3 and TRBJ2-7 gives the full variable domain: GAGVSQTPSNKVTEKGKYVELRCDPISGHTALYWYRQSLGQGPEFLIYFQGTGAADDSGLPNDRFFAVRPEGSVSTLKIQRTERGDSAVYLCASSPTGSPYEQYFGPGTRLTVT.

Within the sample, this clonotype is medium-sized (0.01 to 0.1%). CDR3 sequence: CASSSKRDGAFEKLFF. DNA of the CDR3: TGTGCCAGCAGCTCAAAAAGGGACGGAGCTTTTGAAAAACTGTTTTTT. This chain connects TRBV7-2 to TRBJ1-4; tentative D call: TRBD1 (5 bases). The CDR3 is 16 residues long. Germline loops: CDR1 SGHTA, CDR2 FQGNSA. The ends were cut back, 4 bases at V and 7 bases at J, with 19 bases in the middle.

In its sample, this clonotype is medium-sized. The CDR3 protein is CASSPSQGSNQPQHF. Written as DNA, the CDR3 is TGTGCCAGCAGCCCCTCGCAGGGCTCCAATCAGCCCCAGCATTTT. V usage is TRBV28 and J usage is TRBJ1-5, with D perhaps TRBD1 (5 bases). V was shortened by 6 bases and J by 3 bases, with 15 bases between the two germline ends. Germline V gene lookup returns CDR1 MDHEN and CDR2 SYDVKM. The CDR3 contains 15 residues.

This rearrangement joins TRBV19 to TRBJ2-7, with 8 bases that match TRBD1. This CDR3 region has 14 residues. Germline V gene sequence: CDR1 LNHDA, CDR2 SQIVND (reference sequence). Trimming at V came to 5 bases and at J to 3 bases, leaving 6 bases not matched to a gene. The CDR3 protein is CASSPGTGLYEQYF. The CDR3 DNA reads TGTGCCAGTAGTCCCGGGACAGGACTCTACGAGCAGTACTTC. Drawing the rest from reference TRBV19 and TRBJ2-7, the complete variable domain is DGGITQSPKYLFRKEGQNVTLSCEQNLNHDAMYWYRQDPGQGLRLIYYSQIVNDFQKGDIAEGYSVSREKKESFPLTVTSAQKNPTAFYLCASSPGTGLYEQYFGPGTRLTVT.

The V and J genes are TRBV4-2 and TRBJ1-4; no clear D gene. This CDR3 is built from 13 residues. Germline CDR1 reads LGHNA; CDR2 reads YNFKEQ. The V and J ends lost 7 bases and 1 base respectively, with 7 bases between them. CDR3 DNA sequence: TGTGCCAGCACCCGGGAAACTAATGAAAAACTGTTTTTT. It encodes CASTRETNEKLFF.

Details on this clonotype: This may be a read error: a much more frequent sequence differs by one nucleotide. The gene calls are TRBV28 and TRBJ1-5, with 9 bases aligning to TRBD1. With 4 bases clipped from V and 6 bases from J, the junction kept 7 bases outside the gene matches. Per the germline V gene, CDR1 is MDHEN and CDR2 is SYDVKM. The CDR3 consists of 15 residues. CDR3 region: CASSSGTGPSQPQHF. The CDR3 coding sequence is TGTGCCAGCAGTTCCGGGACAGGGCCCAGTCAGCCCCAGCATTTT. The full variable domain, in which reference TRBV28 and TRBJ1-5 provide the parts outside the CDR3, is DVKVTQSSRYLVKRTGEKVFLECVQDMDHENMFWYRQDPGLGLRLIYFSYDVKMKEKGDIPEGYSVSREKKERFSLILESASTNQTSMYLCASSSGTGPSQPQHFGDGTRLSIL.

This clonotype has a count of ten or more. The gene calls are TRBV3-1 and TRBJ2-7; 8 positions match TRBD1. In germline, CDR1 is LGHDT, CDR2 YNNKEL (reference sequence). The CDR3 length is 15 residues. V trimming: 1 base; J trimming: 5 bases; junction bases outside the gene matches: 7. CDR3 amino acids: CASSQGPDRVHEQYF. The CDR3 region has the DNA TGTGCCAGCAGCCAAGGACCGGACAGGGTACACGAGCAGTACTTC.

CDR3 sequence reads: CASSLGDARANEQFF. In DNA, the CDR3 is TGTGCCAGCAGTCTCGGGGACGCCCGGGCCAATGAGCAGTTCTTC. J is TRBJ2-1 and V is TRBV5-4; D is perhaps TRBD1 or TRBD2 (5 bases each). V was cut by 5 bases and J by 6 bases, with 18 bases left in between. Germline loops: CDR1 SGHNT, CDR2 YYREEE (reference sequence). This CDR3 spans 15 amino acids. Full variable domain (missing parts from reference TRBV5-4 and TRBJ2-1): ETGVTQSPTHLIKTRGQQVTLRCSSQSGHNTVSWYQQALGQGPQFIFQYYREEENGRGNFPPRFSGLQFPNYSSELNVNALELDDSALYLCASSLGDARANEQFFGPGTRLTVL.

This clonotype is judged medium-sized (0.01 to 0.1%). The chain carries TRBV24-1 and TRBJ2-1; TRBD2 matches at 14 bases. V lost 2 bases, J lost 0 bases, and 11 bases stayed unmatched. Germline V gives CDR1 KGHDR, CDR2 SFDVKD. CDR3 length: 21 amino acids. CDR3: CATSDYPGTSGSLSSYNEQFF. The DNA for the CDR3 is TGTGCCACCAGTGATTATCCCGGGACTAGCGGGAGTCTGAGCTCCTACAATGAGCAGTTCTTC.

By share, this clonotype ranks as medium-sized. V and J are TRBV14 and TRBJ1-1; TRBD1 might be the D (6 bases). The CDR3 is 15 amino acids. Trimming took off 2 bases at V and 0 bases at J, with 10 bases between the two ends. Germline V gene lookup returns CDR1 SGHDN and CDR2 FVKESK. CDR3 region: CASSQYRAMNTEAFF. The CDR3 DNA reads TGTGCCAGCAGCCAATACAGGGCCATGAACACTGAAGCTTTCTTT.

This clonotype is medium-sized. V is TRBV11-2 and J is TRBJ2-1; 8 nucleotides line up with TRBD2. In germline, CDR1 is SGHAT, CDR2 FQNNGV. V shed 1 base and J 7 bases; nucleotides not matched to a gene: 6. This CDR3 spans 15 amino acids. The CDR3 sequence is CASSLVGQRGNEQFF. The DNA of the CDR3 is TGTGCCAGCAGCTTAGTCGGCCAGCGGGGGAATGAGCAGTTCTTC.

On this clonotype: This may be a read error, as it is one base from a much larger clone. This rearrangement joins TRBV9 to TRBJ2-3; a weak D match, TRBD2 (5 bases). There are 16 residues in the CDR3. Germline assignment: CDR1 SGDLS and CDR2 YYNGEE. Trimming cost V 4 bases and J 2 bases, with 17 bases left between them. The CDR3: CASSPGLASITDTQYF. The CDR3 bases are TGTGCCAGCAGCCCAGGTTTAGCGTCTATCACAGATACGCAGTATTTT.

In its sample, this clonotype was seen many times. The gene calls are TRBV6-1 and TRBJ2-2, with 8 bases identical to TRBD2. Germline V gene data show CDR1 as MNHNS and CDR2 as SASEGT. This CDR3 comprises 16 residues. Trimming at V came to 5 bases and at J to 5 bases, leaving 10 bases not matched to a gene. DNA of the CDR3: TGTGCCAGCAGTTCCGCTAGCGGGCCCCGGACCGGGGAGCTGTTTTTT. Its translation is CASSSASGPRTGELFF.

As for this clonotype: Because it lacks the conserved phenylalanine or tryptophan at the end, this CDR3 is likely a read error. The limits of the CDR3 on the DNA are not certain, so only TCRdb's listed CDR3 is given. The chain is built from TRBV6-2 or TRBV6-3 and TRBJ2-3; TRBD1, as called in the table, went unchecked against the DNA. From germline, CDR1 is MNHEY and CDR2 SVGEGT. Counting both end residues, the CDR3 totals 17 amino acids. The CDR3 reads CASSLTGQGIHEQYFGP.

This clonotype rates as medium-sized (0.01 to 0.1%). The genes are TRBV20-1 and TRBJ2-3; 12 bases agree with TRBD2. The CDR3 is made up of 16 amino acids. The germline CDR1 and CDR2 sequences are DFQATT and SNEGSKA (reference sequence). V lost 1 base and J lost 1; bases outside the gene matches: 3. CDR3 residues: CSARAGLAGRTDTQYF. In DNA form, the CDR3 reads TGCAGTGCTAGAGCCGGACTAGCGGGACGCACAGATACGCAGTATTTT.

With respect to this clonotype: Being one base from a much bigger clone, this may be a read error. The chain joins TRBV5-8 to TRBJ1-2, with D possibly TRBD1 on 5 matching bases. CDR3 length: 14 residues. The germline V and J ends were trimmed by 4 bases and 9 bases, with 19 bases remaining between them. The V gene's germline CDR1 is SGHTS and CDR2 YDEGEE. CDR3 in DNA: TGTGCCAGCAGCCCCTCGGGCAGGGTGGCTTGCTACACCTTC. Translating gives CASSPSGRVACYTF.

Points on this clonotype: A much more abundant neighbour one base away suggests this may be a read error. The gene calls are TRBV6-2 or TRBV6-3 and TRBJ2-6; the D call may be TRBD1 or TRBD2 (5 bases each). The CDR3 contains 15 residues. The germline gives CDR1 MNHEY, CDR2 SVGEGT. Written as DNA, the CDR3 is TGTGCCACGGGGCAGGGCGACTCTGGGGCCAAAGTCCTGACTTTC. Its protein product is CATGQGDSGAKVLTF.

In its sample, this clonotype ranks as medium-sized (0.01 to 0.1%). The chain couples TRBV10-3 to TRBJ2-7, with D perhaps matching TRBD2 (5 bases). Per the germline V gene, CDR1 is ENHRY and CDR2 is SYGVKD. V lost 8 bases and J 1 base, leaving 9 bases between the germline ends. The CDR3 consists of 12 residues. CDR3 sequence reads: CAIRDGSYEQYF. Here the CDR3 DNA reads TGTGCCATCCGGGATGGTTCCTACGAGCAGTACTTC.

Turning to this clonotype: This may be a read error: a much more frequent sequence differs by one nucleotide. The chain has TRBV2 and TRBJ2-5; D perhaps matches TRBD2 (6 bases). Trimming took off 4 bases at V and 5 bases at J, with 14 bases between the two ends. Germline V gives CDR1 SNHLY, CDR2 FYNNEI. This CDR3 region has 14 residues. The CDR3 nucleotides read TGTGCCAGCAGTGGGAGCGTGAGCGGGGAGACCCAGTACTTC. It specifies CASSGSVSGETQYF.

This clonotype is medium-sized (0.01 to 0.1%) in the sample. The chain links TRBV7-9 to TRBJ2-2; 7 bases fit TRBD2. The V gene's germline CDR1 is SEHNR and CDR2 FQNEAQ (reference sequence). There are 17 residues in the CDR3. After removal of 1 base from V and 8 bases from J, the junction contained 13 bases not matched to a gene. The CDR3 sequence: CASSLEVGGKGTGELFF. The DNA of the CDR3 is TGTGCCAGCAGCTTAGAAGTGGGGGGGAAGGGAACAGGGGAGCTGTTTTTT.

The gene calls are TRBV19 and TRBJ2-2; 7 bases agree with TRBD2. This CDR3 is built from 14 residues. Germline V gene data show CDR1 as LNHDA and CDR2 as SQIVND (reference sequence). Trimming took 5 bases from V and 7 from J; bases not matched to a gene: 7. CDR3 residues: CASSHIERGGELFF. The CDR3 bases are TGTGCCAGTAGTCATATAGAGCGGGGCGGGGAGCTGTTTTTT.